This TCR beta chain was sequenced during a study of shared clonotypes between healthy human individuals. Study background: Plates per donor: three CD4 naive, three CD4 memory, two CD8 naive, one CD8 memory.

The V segment lost 3 bases and the J segment 2 bases; nucleotides outside the gene matches: 5. Germline V gene data show CDR1 as WNHNN and CDR2 as SYGVQD (reference sequence). The CDR3 length is 15 residues. Profiling relied on immunoSEQ multiplex PCR, and the TCRdb table lists in-frame clones only, not all of them. This sample has 170,000 or so clones, with 66% found just once. This receptor was taken from a man younger than 45 in good health. The sample taken for sequencing was memory CD4+ T cells sorted from blood. The sample's subset: CD45RA-negative fraction. This chain connects TRBV10-1 to TRBJ2-7; 9 positions agree with TRBD1. The DNA of the CDR3 is TGCGCCAGCAGTGACCTAGGGACAGGGCCCTACGAGCAGTACTTC. Protein sequence: CASSDLGTGPYEQYF.